This TCR beta chain was captured in a study of technical replicates of blood from several donors. The repertoire was sequenced with immunoSEQ multiplex PCR; TCRdb's copy has only in-frame clones and lacks some. Of about 97,000 clones in the sample, over 85% were seen once. The sample was T cells isolated from PBMCs. The TCR was taken from a human donor in good health.

The CDR3 sequence is CASSRHNQGSTEAFF. In DNA form, the CDR3 reads TGCGCCAGCAGCCGGCATAATCAGGGATCCACTGAAGCTTTCTTT. The chain has TRBV4-3 and TRBJ1-1, with a weak D call TRBD1 (5 bases). V was trimmed by 4 bases and J by 4 bases, leaving 16 bases between them. The germline V gene has CDR1 LGHNA and CDR2 YSLEER. There are 15 residues in the CDR3.